This T cell receptor (beta chain) was documented in a study of CD8 T cells in Susac syndrome. The ends were cut back, 1 base at V and 4 bases at J, with 4 bases in the middle. Per germline, CDR1 LGHDT and CDR2 YNNKEL (reference sequence). This CDR3 has 12 amino acids. Study-wide results and caveats: The TCR sequencing and HLA analysis in the study involved a relatively small number of individuals, as the study acknowledged.

As concerns this clonotype: The target antigen is unknown.

With random hexamers, 0.5 to 1 ug RNA was reverse transcribed. Amplification of the TCR beta CDR3 was carried out by immunoSEQ multiplex PCR, which spanned a total of 54 Vbeta and 13 Jbeta segments. MiXCR was run by TCRdb on the immunoSEQ multiplex PCR reads, yielding one entry per CDR3 protein. This sample carries about 140,000 distinct CDR3 sequences, approximately 95% of them seen once, and the ten largest clones take around 0.12%. The sequenced target, TCR beta, came from blood CD8+ and CD4+ T cells. Sequencing was performed on CD4+ T cells from PBMCs. The chain has TRBV3-1 and TRBJ1-1; D unclear. This sequence was found in a human donor with multiple sclerosis. CDR3 loop: CASSQGGTEAFF. The CDR3, as DNA: TGTGCCAGCAGCCAAGGGGGCACTGAAGCTTTCTTT. The full variable domain, with the rest looked up from reference TRBV3-1 and TRBJ1-1, is DTAVSQTPKYLVTQMGNDKSIKCEQNLGHDTMYWYKQDSKKFLKIMFSYNNKELIINETVPNRFSPKSPDKAHLNLHINSLELGDSAVYFCASSQGGTEAFFGQGTRLTVV.